This TCR beta chain was identified in a study of Ad26.COV2.S vaccination and SARS-CoV-2 variants. Stated treatment: about 20 received Ad26.COV2.S at low or high dose, single or two shots; about 5 received placebo; per-sample allocation not given. Day 63 after the first injection of vaccine or placebo was the sampling time. The study used a vaccine consisting of an Ad26 vector that expressed Wuhan-strain SARS-CoV-2 spike. The CDR3 consists of 17 residues. V was clipped by 3 bases and J by 4 bases, with 19 bases between them. CDR1 and CDR2 from the germline V gene are KGHSH and LQKENI. TCRdb keeps only in-frame clones here, not all; method: immunoSEQ multiplex PCR. There are about 350,000 clones in the sample; 65% to 90% occur only once, and about 10% lies in the top ten.

The TCR originated in a person aged 18-65 years who received the Ad26.COV2.S COVID-19 vaccine or a placebo. The rearrangement uses TRBV18 and TRBJ2-1, with D tentatively TRBD1 (5 bases). The specimen was peripheral blood, collected in a trial of Ad26.COV2.S vaccine versus placebo. The CDR3 region has the DNA TGTGCCAGCTCACCGAACAGGAGAGGCTCCCCTTACAATGAGCAGTTCTTC. Amino acid sequence: CASSPNRRGSPYNEQFF. Looking up the rest from reference TRBV18 and TRBJ2-1 gives the full variable domain: NAGVMQNPRHLVRRRGQEARLRCSPMKGHSHVYWYRQLPEEGLKFMVYLQKENIIDESGMPKERFSAEFPKEGPSILRIQQVVRGDSAAYFCASSPNRRGSPYNEQFFGPGTRLTVL.